Listed below are T cell receptor beta chains from one sample, sequenced in a study of blood T cells in healthy people across ages. Via MiXCR, TCRdb re-called the 5' RACE reads, giving one row per CDR3 protein. The table includes hundreds of thousands of distinct CDR3 sequences, roughly three fifths detected once. The specimen sequenced was blood. The receptor source for this set is a man aged 35 to 55 in good health. The CDR3 runs from the conserved cysteine through the conserved F or W. Fields, in order: V gene, clone size, J gene, D gene, CDR3 DNA, CDR3 protein. D genes are given only for firm matches. Where a row states a size, it is once, few, many or the class of an expanded clone; other rows omit it.

TRBV5-4	-	TRBJ1-6	-	TGTGCCAGCAGCTTGGGACTCCAAGATAATTCACCCCTCCACTTT	CASSLGLQDNSPLHF
TRBV28	-	TRBJ1-5	TRBD1	TGTGCCAGCAGTACACAGGGGGACGGACAGCCCCAGCATTTT	CASSTQGDGQPQHF
TRBV29-1	-	TRBJ2-1	-	TGCAGCGTTAAGGACATCCCCTACTCCTACAATGAGCAGTTCTTC	CSVKDIPYSYNEQFF
TRBV20-1	-	TRBJ2-5	TRBD1	TGCAGTGCTAGCGCAATGGGACAGATAAAAGAGACCCAGTACTTC	CSASAMGQIKETQYF
TRBV9	-	TRBJ1-5	-	TGTGCCAGCAGCGTCCAAGGGGAGAGCAATCAGCCCCAGCATTTT	CASSVQGESNQPQHF
TRBV10-3	many	TRBJ2-5	TRBD2	TGTGCCATCAAACCTCGGCTAGCGGAAGAGACCCAGTACTTC	CAIKPRLAEETQYF
TRBV18	-	TRBJ2-1	TRBD2	TGTGCCAGCTCACCAAAGGGACTAGCGGCCCAATGGGGGCAGTTCTTC	CASSPKGLAAQWGQFF
TRBV11-2	-	TRBJ2-1	-	TGTGCCAGCAGCTTAGGTCCGACTAGGGGAAGAGATGAGCAGTTCTTC	CASSLGPTRGRDEQFF
TRBV12-3/TRBV12-4	few	TRBJ1-2	-	TGTGCCAGCAGTTTTTGGGGCTATGGCTACACCTTC	CASSFWGYGYTF
TRBV6-1	-	TRBJ2-3	TRBD2	TGTGCCAGCATGGGACTAGCGGGGGGCCACACAGATACGCAGTATTTT	CASMGLAGGHTDTQYF
TRBV10-3	few	TRBJ2-3	-	TGTGCCATCAGGAACACAGATACGCAGTATTTT	CAIRNTDTQYF
TRBV4-2	few	TRBJ2-4	TRBD1	TGTGCCAGCAGCCAAGATTTGGACAGGGTGGCCAAAAACATTCAGTACTTC	CASSQDLDRVAKNIQYF
TRBV13	-	TRBJ2-6	TRBD1	TGTGCCAGCAGCGCCCCAGGGGGCGCTGTAGGTGGGGCCAACGTCCTGACTTTC	CASSAPGGAVGGANVLTF
TRBV6-5	once	TRBJ1-2	-	TGTGCCAGCAGTTCGACAGGTTTAATCTATGGCTACACCTTC	CASSSTGLIYGYTF
TRBV20-1	-	TRBJ2-3	TRBD2	TGCAGTGCTAAAACTAGCGGGGGGCAGGGTACGCAGTATTTT	CSAKTSGGQGTQYF
TRBV4-2	-	TRBJ2-5	-	TGTGCCAGCAGCCGCGTGGTGGCGGAGACCCAGTACTTC	CASSRVVAETQYF
TRBV7-9	-	TRBJ2-7	-	TGTGCCAGCACCGCCCCCTCAGGGCCAGACTCCTACGAGCAGTACTTC	CASTAPSGPDSYEQYF
TRBV20-1	few	TRBJ2-1	-	TGCAGTGCTAGAGACCCCCGCTCCTACAATGAGCAGTTCTTC	CSARDPRSYNEQFF
TRBV11-2	-	TRBJ2-1	-	TGTGCCAGCAGCTTGAAACACAGCTCCTACAATGAGCAGTTCTTC	CASSLKHSSYNEQFF
TRBV7-2	-	TRBJ1-6	-	TGTGCCAGCAGCCCGACGGGGGGTGCTAGTGCTTCACCCCTCCACTTT	CASSPTGGASASPLHF
TRBV7-2	-	TRBJ2-7	TRBD1	TGTGCCAGCAGCTCTCCCAGGTCTACGGGACAGGGTAACTACGAGCAGTACTTC	CASSSPRSTGQGNYEQYF
TRBV4-3	-	TRBJ1-6	-	TGCGCCAGCAGCCAAGAGCAGGGCTATAATTCACCCCTCCACTTT	CASSQEQGYNSPLHF
TRBV29-1	few	TRBJ2-7	-	TGCAGCGTTGAAGAACAGAAATACGAGCAGTACTTC	CSVEEQKYEQYF
TRBV5-1	-	TRBJ2-2	-	TGCGCCAGCAGATTGATGGGAACGGGAGTTACCGGGGAGCTGTTTTTT	CASRLMGTGVTGELFF
TRBV7-2	-	TRBJ2-1	-	TGTGCCAGCAGCCGCGAACAGGGCTACAATGAGCAGTTCTTC	CASSREQGYNEQFF
TRBV20-1	-	TRBJ2-5	-	TGCAGTGCGCCGGTGGCGAGCCAAGAGACCCAGTACTTC	CSAPVASQETQYF
TRBV12-3/TRBV12-4	-	TRBJ2-4	-	TGTGCCAGCAGCCGAGCCCCCGGACAGTATGAAAACATTCAGTACTTC	CASSRAPGQYENIQYF
TRBV24-1	-	TRBJ2-3	-	TGTGCCACCAGTGATTTTAGGACGGGGGCTGAAGATACGCAGTATTTT	CATSDFRTGAEDTQYF
TRBV6-6	-	TRBJ2-7	TRBD2	TGTGCCAGCAGTTACGTCCATAGCGGGAGAATGAACGAGCAGTACTTC	CASSYVHSGRMNEQYF
TRBV12-3/TRBV12-4	-	TRBJ2-7	TRBD1	TGTGCCAGCAGAAAGCAGGGGGCCTCCTACGAGCAGTACTTC	CASRKQGASYEQYF
TRBV9	-	TRBJ1-1	-	TGTGCCAGCAGCTCCCGAATCGGGATGAACACTGAAGCTTTCTTT	CASSSRIGMNTEAFF
TRBV7-2	-	TRBJ2-1	TRBD2	TGTGCCAGCATCCTTCTGGCGGGAGCCTACAATGAGCAGTTCTTC	CASILLAGAYNEQFF
TRBV29-1	-	TRBJ2-7	-	TGCAGCGCCTGGGCGGTCAGCTCCTACGAGCAGTACTTC	CSAWAVSSYEQYF
TRBV18	-	TRBJ2-5	TRBD1	TGTGCCAGCTCACCAAAGGGGGCGACCCAGTACTTC	CASSPKGATQYF
TRBV30	-	TRBJ2-4	TRBD1	TGTGCCTGGAGTGACGGACAGGGAGGCATTCAGTACTTC	CAWSDGQGGIQYF
TRBV5-1	-	TRBJ2-2	-	TGCGCCAGCAGCTCCTATAAAGGCGGGGAGCTGTTTTTT	CASSSYKGGELFF
TRBV7-9	once	TRBJ2-4	TRBD1	TGTGCCAGCAGCGGGACCGGGACAGGGTTCTACATTCAGTACTTC	CASSGTGTGFYIQYF
TRBV29-1	few	TRBJ2-7	TRBD2	TGCAGCGTCCGGGGGGGGTCCCACGAGCAGTACTTC	CSVRGGSHEQYF
TRBV3-1	once	TRBJ2-7	-	TGTGCCAGCAGCCCCTTGCGACAGAGCTCCTACGAGCAGTACTTC	CASSPLRQSSYEQYF
TRBV12-3/TRBV12-4	-	TRBJ2-5	-	TGTGCCAGCAATCAACCGGGAACGGAGACCCAGTACTTC	CASNQPGTETQYF
TRBV28	-	TRBJ2-7	TRBD2	TGTGCCAGCAGTTTAGCGGGAGATATCTACGAGCAGTACTTC	CASSLAGDIYEQYF
TRBV11-2	-	TRBJ2-3	TRBD1	TGTGCCAGCAGCTCCCGGGACAGGGGGTCCACAGATACGCAGTATTTT	CASSSRDRGSTDTQYF
TRBV28	many	TRBJ1-1	-	TGTGCCAGCGTGCCCAGCGGGGATAACACTGAAGCTTTCTTT	CASVPSGDNTEAFF
TRBV11-2	-	TRBJ2-3	TRBD2	TGTGCCAGCAGCTTAGATCGTATTAGCGGGAGGACAGATACGCAGTATTTT	CASSLDRISGRTDTQYF
TRBV4-1	-	TRBJ2-2	-	TGCGCCAGCAGCGACACCGGGGAGCTGTTTTTT	CASSDTGELFF
TRBV28	once	TRBJ2-5	TRBD2	TGTGCCAGCGGGCTAGCGGTCACCGAGACCCAGTACTTC	CASGLAVTETQYF
TRBV3-1	few	TRBJ2-5	-	TGTGCCAGCAGCCCGCGGGCTAGCGCGACGGGAGAGACCCAGTACTTC	CASSPRASATGETQYF